This entry concerns a single TCR beta chain. Generated by immunoSEQ multiplex PCR, the TCRdb table keeps only in-frame clones and is missing some. The table lists about 34,000 clones, around 77% of them singletons. The sample originates from a study of blood T cell repertoires in COVID-19. Trimming cost V 3 bases and J 4 bases; bases outside gene matches: 7. The CDR3 is 15 amino acids. CDR1 and CDR2 (germline): SGDLS, YYNGEE. Specimen: peripheral blood. The receptor's source is a human donor in a cohort sampled during active COVID-19. V gene TRBV9 combines with J gene TRBJ2-5; 9 bases are shared with TRBD1. CDR3 sequence (DNA): TGTGCCAGCAGCGCGTCGGGACAGGGCCCAGAGACCCAGTACTTC. It is translated as CASSASGQGPETQYF.